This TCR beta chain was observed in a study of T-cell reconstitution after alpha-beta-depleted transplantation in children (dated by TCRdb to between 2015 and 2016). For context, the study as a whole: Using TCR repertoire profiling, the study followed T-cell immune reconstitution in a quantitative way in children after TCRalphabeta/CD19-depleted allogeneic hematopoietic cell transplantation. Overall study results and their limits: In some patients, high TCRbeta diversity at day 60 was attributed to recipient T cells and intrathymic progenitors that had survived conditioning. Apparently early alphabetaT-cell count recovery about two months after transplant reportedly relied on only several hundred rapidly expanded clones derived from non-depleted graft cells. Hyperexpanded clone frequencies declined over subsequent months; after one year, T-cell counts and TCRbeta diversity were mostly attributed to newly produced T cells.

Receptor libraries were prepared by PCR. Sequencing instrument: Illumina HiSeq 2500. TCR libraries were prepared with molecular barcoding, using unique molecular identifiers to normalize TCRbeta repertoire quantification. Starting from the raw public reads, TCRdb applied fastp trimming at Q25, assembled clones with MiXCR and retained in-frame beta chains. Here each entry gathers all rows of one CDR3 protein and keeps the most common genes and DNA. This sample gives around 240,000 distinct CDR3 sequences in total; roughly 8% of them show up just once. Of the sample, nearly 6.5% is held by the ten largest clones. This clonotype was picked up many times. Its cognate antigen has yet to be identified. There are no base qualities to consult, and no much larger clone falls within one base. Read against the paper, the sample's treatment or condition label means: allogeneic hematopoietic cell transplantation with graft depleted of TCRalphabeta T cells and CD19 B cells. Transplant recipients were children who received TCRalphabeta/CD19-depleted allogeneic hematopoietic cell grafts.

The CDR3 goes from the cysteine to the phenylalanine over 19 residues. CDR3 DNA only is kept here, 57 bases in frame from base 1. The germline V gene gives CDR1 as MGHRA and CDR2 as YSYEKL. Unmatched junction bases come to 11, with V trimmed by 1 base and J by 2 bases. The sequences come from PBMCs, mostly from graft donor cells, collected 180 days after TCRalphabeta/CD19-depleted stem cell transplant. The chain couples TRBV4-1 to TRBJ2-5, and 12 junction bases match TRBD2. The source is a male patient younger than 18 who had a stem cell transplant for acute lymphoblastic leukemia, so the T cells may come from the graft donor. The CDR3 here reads CASSQAVASGRAQQETQYF. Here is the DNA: TGCGCCAGCAGCCAAGCTGTGGCTAGCGGGAGGGCCCAGCAAGAGACCCAGTACTTC.